Each of the 3 T cell receptor beta chains below was sequenced from the same sample in a study of identical twins. TCRdb reprocessed the 5' RACE reads with MiXCR, giving one entry per CDR3 protein. The sample has hundreds of thousands of distinct CDR3 sequences, around 20% seen once. These data are also associated with another study on T cells expressing NK-cell markers.

Material: PBMCs. These TCRs come from a woman between 18 and 29 years old in good health.

This clonotype occurred once. V and J are TRBV6-1 and TRBJ1-1, with a weak D call TRBD1 (5 bases). V was pared by 11 bases and J by 4 bases, with 17 bases between. The germline V gene has CDR1 MNHNS and CDR2 SASEGT. The CDR3 runs to 13 residues. The CDR3 DNA follows: TGTGCCGGTAGATGGGGGGAACTCACTGAAGCTTTCTTT. Translation: CAGRWGELTEAFF.

This chain joins TRBV19 and TRBJ2-7; TRBD2 aligns across 15 bases. J gave up 4 bases and V 8 bases, and 9 bases lay outside the gene matches. The CDR3 loop spans 16 amino acids. Germline V CDR1 and CDR2: LNHDA, SQIVND (reference sequence). The CDR3 is CASGRGLAGGGYEQYF. The CDR3 DNA is TGTGCCAGTGGCCGGGGACTAGCGGGAGGAGGGTACGAGCAGTACTTC. Complete variable domain (other parts from reference TRBV19 and TRBJ2-7): DGGITQSPKYLFRKEGQNVTLSCEQNLNHDAMYWYRQDPGQGLRLIYYSQIVNDFQKGDIAEGYSVSREKKESFPLTVTSAQKNPTAFYLCASGRGLAGGGYEQYFGPGTRLTVT.

This clonotype was seen only a few times. V and J are TRBV5-1 and TRBJ1-1, with D perhaps TRBD1 (5 bases). The V end was cut by 0 bases, the J end by 7 bases, with 10 bases between. The CDR3 runs to 13 residues. Germline CDR1 reads SGHRS; CDR2 reads YFSETQ. The CDR3 sequence is CASSLGQLGEAFF. CDR3 nucleotide sequence: TGCGCCAGCAGCTTGGGACAGCTGGGTGAAGCTTTCTTT.